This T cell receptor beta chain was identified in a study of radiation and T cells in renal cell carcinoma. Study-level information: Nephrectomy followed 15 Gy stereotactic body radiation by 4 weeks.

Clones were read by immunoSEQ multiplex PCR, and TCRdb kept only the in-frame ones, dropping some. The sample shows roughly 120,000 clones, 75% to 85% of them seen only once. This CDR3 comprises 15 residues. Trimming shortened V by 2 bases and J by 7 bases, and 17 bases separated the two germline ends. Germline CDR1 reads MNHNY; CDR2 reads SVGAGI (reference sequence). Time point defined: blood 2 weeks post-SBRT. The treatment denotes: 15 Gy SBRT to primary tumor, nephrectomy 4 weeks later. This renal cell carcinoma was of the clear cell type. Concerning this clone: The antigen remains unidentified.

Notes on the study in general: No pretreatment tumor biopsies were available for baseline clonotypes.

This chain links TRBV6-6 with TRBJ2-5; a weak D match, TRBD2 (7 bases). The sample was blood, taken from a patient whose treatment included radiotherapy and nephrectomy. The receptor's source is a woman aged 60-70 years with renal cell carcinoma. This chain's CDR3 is CASSYPGQSGGTQYF. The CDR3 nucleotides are TGTGCCAGCAGTTACCCCGGACAGTCGGGGGGGACCCAGTACTTC.